Listed here is a single T cell receptor beta chain. Its antigen specificity is not known. The input lacks base qualities; no much larger clone sits a single base away. The sample originates from a study of blood T cell repertoires in COVID-19 (dated by TCRdb to about 2020). Regarding the research as a whole: Samples covering the acute and convalescent phases of COVID-19 were provided by collaborators in the United States, Italy and Spain. Samples came from the ongoing ImmuneRACE study (first 160 participants) plus 1,254 subjects from 6 global collaborators. The sample metadata nearly always contained a de-identified subject ID, COVID-19 status, age in years and sex. Subjects who had been exposed to COVID-19, were actively infected with it, or had recovered from it provided the deeply sampled blood TCRbeta repertoires that made up the dataset. The repertoires were released in a freely available public database intended as a resource for research on the immune response to SARS-CoV-2. Where available, HLA class I and class II types were taken from metadata supplied by the sample provider and were not determined by assay-based typing. The prospective study material was composed of cDNA or gDNA derived from T cells, B-cell-depleted T cells, or PBMCs.

Participants in the prospective study were aged about 18 to 95 years, lived in over 20 United States geographic areas, and enrolled through a virtual design. To assign participants to cohorts, the prospective study relied on clinical history that participants themselves reported in a screening survey and a study questionnaire. Recovered participants in ImmuneRACE Cohort 3 were defined by two consecutive negative NP/OP PCR tests, clearance by a healthcare professional, or resolution of symptoms. In the prospective study, whole blood, serum and a nasopharyngeal or oropharyngeal swab were collected from each participant by mobile phlebotomists. Participants in the prospective study had the option to provide additional blood draws and questionnaires over a roughly two-month period. Before DNA extraction, prospective study blood samples were shipped either frozen or at room temperature. Study-level results and caveats: Clinical and demographic metadata were provided uncurated, with the amount varying by source and participant.

The immunoSEQ Assay, a bias-controlled multiplex PCR, was used to amplify TCRbeta CDR3 regions from genomic DNA. The original pipeline was this. Nucleated cell counts per sample were estimated from amplification of reference gene primers within the assay. To quantify the absolute abundance of each unique TCRbeta CDR3 rearrangement, sequence reads were collapsed and filtered. For each sample, productive Simpson clonality was calculated as the square root of Simpson's diversity index over productive rearrangements. TCRdb holds this immuneACCESS table with in-frame rearrangements only. Some clones are missing; in checked studies, unresolved V genes explain under half, and the rest has no known cause. V, J and clone size are those of that table, while D and trimming were read from the DNA. Within this sample are a few hundred thousand clones, with roughly 90% of them counted one time only. The ten largest clones represent 1.8% of the sample.

V sheds 2 bases and J sheds 0 bases, leaving 6 bases between their ends. Based on the germline V gene, the CDR1 and CDR2 sequences are SGHDT and YYEEEE. Inclusive of the bounding cysteine and phenylalanine, the CDR3 is 13 residues long. Only CDR3 DNA is held: 39 bases, read in frame from base 1. Input material: PBMCs or T cells enriched from blood (not recorded which). The chain is assembled from TRBV5-6 and TRBJ2-7; the D segment cannot be called with confidence. The origin of this receptor is a woman aged 40 to 50 who had recovered from COVID-19. The CDR3 sequence is CASSLRASYEQYF. At the DNA level, the sequence is TGTGCCAGCAGCTTACGAGCCTCCTACGAGCAGTACTTC.